Given below is one TCR beta chain in context. The antigen remains unidentified. This CDR3 has 16 amino acids. After removal of 6 bases from V and 2 bases from J, the junction contained 7 bases not matched to a gene. Germline CDR1 and CDR2: SGHTA and FQGTGA. This entry comes from a study of identifying expanded T cells in peripheral blood. General study findings and limits: Variance in clone template counts between approximately two-week samples significantly increased with total template count across all healthy donors. About 1.2 clones differed between technical replicates, versus approximately 16 and 19 over time.

Method: immunoSEQ multiplex PCR; TCRdb's copy keeps in-frame clones and lacks some. Among about 110,000 clones listed, 88% were seen once. During the collection period, no donor immune events like infections were recorded. This TCR came from a person aged 18 to 70 in good health. The sequenced sample consisted of blood. This chain links TRBV7-3 with TRBJ2-2, with 9 positions matching TRBD2. This chain's CDR3 is CASRLPGLANTGELFF. The CDR3 nucleotides read TGTGCCAGCAGGCTCCCGGGACTAGCAAACACCGGGGAGCTGTTTTTT.